Listed below are T cell receptor beta chains from one sample, sequenced in a study of T cell changes during pregnancy in multiple sclerosis. Assay used: immunoSEQ multiplex PCR; TCRdb lists only in-frame clones, some missing. Among tens of thousands of clones, about 90% were seen once, and the ten largest hold roughly 5%. This material consisted of CD8+ T cells from peripheral blood mononuclear cells, taken in the second trimester of pregnancy. These receptors were taken from a female donor in good health, enrolled as a control in a pregnancy study. Each CDR3 is given with its conserved first and last residue. A D gene is named only where the DNA matches it firmly. Clone size is stated in some rows and not others, as once, few, many or a class when expanded.

j_gene: TRBJ2-7
d_gene: TRBD2
v_gene: TRBV28
abundance: -
CDR3nt: TGTGCCAGCAGTTTTTGGCTAGCGGGAGACACAACCTACGAGCAGTACTTC
CDR3aa: CASSFWLAGDTTYEQYF

j_gene: TRBJ2-1
d_gene: TRBD2
v_gene: TRBV25-1
abundance: -
CDR3nt: TGTGCCAGCAGGTTAGCGGGAGGCTACAATGAGCAGTTCTTC
CDR3aa: CASRLAGGYNEQFF

j_gene: TRBJ1-1
d_gene: TRBD1
v_gene: TRBV5-1
abundance: -
CDR3nt: TGCGCCAGCAGCTTGGACAGGGGGTTAACTGAAGCTTTCTTT
CDR3aa: CASSLDRGLTEAFF

j_gene: TRBJ2-3
d_gene: -
v_gene: TRBV21-1
abundance: -
CDR3nt: TGTGCCAGCATGGGCAGGTTTCGCACAGATACGCAGTATTTT
CDR3aa: CASMGRFRTDTQYF

j_gene: TRBJ2-1
d_gene: -
v_gene: TRBV6-1
abundance: -
CDR3nt: TGTGCCAGCAGTGAATCCACTACCAATGAGCAGTTCTTC
CDR3aa: CASSESTTNEQFF

j_gene: TRBJ2-3
d_gene: TRBD1
v_gene: TRBV6-4
abundance: -
CDR3nt: TGTGCCAGCAGTGACGGACAGGGGTCCACAGATACGCAGTATTTT
CDR3aa: CASSDGQGSTDTQYF

j_gene: TRBJ2-1
d_gene: TRBD2
v_gene: TRBV5-8
abundance: -
CDR3nt: TGTGCCAGCAGCTTGCCTGGCGGACTAGCGGGGAGCTACAATGAGCAGTTCTTC
CDR3aa: CASSLPGGLAGSYNEQFF

j_gene: TRBJ2-7
d_gene: -
v_gene: TRBV7-2
abundance: -
CDR3nt: TGTGCCAGCAGCCCCAGGGGGGATGGGGGCGAGCAGTACTTC
CDR3aa: CASSPRGDGGEQYF

j_gene: TRBJ2-7
d_gene: -
v_gene: TRBV2
abundance: -
CDR3nt: TGTGCCAGCAGTGAGGCTCCCTTAATTGAGCAGTACTTC
CDR3aa: CASSEAPLIEQYF

j_gene: TRBJ1-5
d_gene: -
v_gene: TRBV4-1
abundance: once
CDR3nt: TGCGCCAGCAGCCAAGATAGAGGATACCAGCCCCAGCATTTT
CDR3aa: CASSQDRGYQPQHF

j_gene: TRBJ2-5
d_gene: -
v_gene: TRBV15
abundance: once
CDR3nt: TGTGCCACCAGCCCCTTCGCGGGCGGGGGCGAGACCCAGTACTTC
CDR3aa: CATSPFAGGGETQYF

j_gene: TRBJ2-1
d_gene: TRBD2
v_gene: TRBV7-9
abundance: -
CDR3nt: TGTGCCAGCAGCCCCTTAGCGGGAGGGCCTGAGCAGTTCTTC
CDR3aa: CASSPLAGGPEQFF

j_gene: TRBJ2-7
d_gene: TRBD1
v_gene: TRBV29-1
abundance: -
CDR3nt: TGCAGCGTTCTAGGACAGGGGAGAGAGCAGTACTTC
CDR3aa: CSVLGQGREQYF

j_gene: TRBJ2-1
d_gene: TRBD2
v_gene: TRBV27
abundance: -
CDR3nt: TGTGCCAGCAGTGTAAGGGTGAGCGGGGGACAAATCAATGAGCAGTTCTTC
CDR3aa: CASSVRVSGGQINEQFF